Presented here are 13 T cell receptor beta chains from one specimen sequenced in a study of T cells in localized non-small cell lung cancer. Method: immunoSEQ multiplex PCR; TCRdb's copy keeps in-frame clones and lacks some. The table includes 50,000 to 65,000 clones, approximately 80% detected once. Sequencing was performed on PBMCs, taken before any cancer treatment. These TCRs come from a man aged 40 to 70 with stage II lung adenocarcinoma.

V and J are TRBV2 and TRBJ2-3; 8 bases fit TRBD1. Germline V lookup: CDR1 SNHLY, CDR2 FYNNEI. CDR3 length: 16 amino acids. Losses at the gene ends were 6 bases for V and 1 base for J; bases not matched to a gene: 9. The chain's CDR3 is CASSQGASYGTDTQYF. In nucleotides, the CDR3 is TGTGCCAGCAGCCAGGGGGCCTCCTATGGCACAGATACGCAGTATTTT.

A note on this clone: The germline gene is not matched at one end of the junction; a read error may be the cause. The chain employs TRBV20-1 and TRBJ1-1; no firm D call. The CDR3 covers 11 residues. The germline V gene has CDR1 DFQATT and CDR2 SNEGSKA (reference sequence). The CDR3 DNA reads TGCAGTGCTGGAGAGAACACTGAAGCTTTCTTT. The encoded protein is CSAGENTEAFF.

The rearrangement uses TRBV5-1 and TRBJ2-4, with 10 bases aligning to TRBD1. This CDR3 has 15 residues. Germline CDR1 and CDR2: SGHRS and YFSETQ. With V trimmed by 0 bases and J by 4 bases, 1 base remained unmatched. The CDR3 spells CASSLEGQGKNIQYF. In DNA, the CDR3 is TGCGCCAGCAGCTTGGAGGGACAGGGGAAAAACATTCAGTACTTC.

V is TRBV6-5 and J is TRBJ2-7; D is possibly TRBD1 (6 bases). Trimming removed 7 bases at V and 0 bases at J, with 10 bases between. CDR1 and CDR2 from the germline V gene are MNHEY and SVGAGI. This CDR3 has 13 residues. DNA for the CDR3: TGTGCCAGCAATGGACAGTACTCCTACGAGCAGTACTTC. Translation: CASNGQYSYEQYF.

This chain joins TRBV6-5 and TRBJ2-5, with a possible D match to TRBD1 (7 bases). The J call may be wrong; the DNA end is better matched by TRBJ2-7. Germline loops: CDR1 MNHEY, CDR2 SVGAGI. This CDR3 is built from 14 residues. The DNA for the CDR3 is TGTGCCAGCATTAGGGGCAGGGGGGCCTACGAGCAGTACTTC. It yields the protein CASIRGRGAYEQYF.

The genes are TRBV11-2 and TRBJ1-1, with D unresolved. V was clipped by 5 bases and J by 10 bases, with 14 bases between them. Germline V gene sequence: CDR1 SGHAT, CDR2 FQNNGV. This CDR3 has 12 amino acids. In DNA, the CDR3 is TGTGCCAGCAGCCTGAGGGAGGGAGGAGCTTTCTTT. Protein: CASSLREGGAFF.

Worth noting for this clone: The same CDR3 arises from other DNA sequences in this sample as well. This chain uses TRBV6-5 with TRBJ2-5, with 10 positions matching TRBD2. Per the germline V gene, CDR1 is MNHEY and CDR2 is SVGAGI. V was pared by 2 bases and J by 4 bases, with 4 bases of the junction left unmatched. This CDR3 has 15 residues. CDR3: CASSYSGRVGETQYF. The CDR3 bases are TGTGCCAGCAGTTACAGCGGGAGGGTTGGAGAGACCCAGTACTTC.

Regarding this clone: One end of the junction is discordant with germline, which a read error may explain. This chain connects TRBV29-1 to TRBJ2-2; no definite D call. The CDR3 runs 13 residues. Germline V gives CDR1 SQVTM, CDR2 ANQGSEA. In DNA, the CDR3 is TGCAGCGTTCAAGACACCGGCACCGGGGAGCTGTTTTTT. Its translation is CSVQDTGTGELFF.

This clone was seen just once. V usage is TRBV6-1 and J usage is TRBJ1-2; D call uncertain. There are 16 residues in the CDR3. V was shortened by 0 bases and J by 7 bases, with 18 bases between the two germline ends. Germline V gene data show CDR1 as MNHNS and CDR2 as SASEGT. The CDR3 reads CASSEAATSSIGGYTF. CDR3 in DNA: TGTGCCAGCAGTGAAGCAGCAACGTCATCGATTGGTGGCTACACCTTC.

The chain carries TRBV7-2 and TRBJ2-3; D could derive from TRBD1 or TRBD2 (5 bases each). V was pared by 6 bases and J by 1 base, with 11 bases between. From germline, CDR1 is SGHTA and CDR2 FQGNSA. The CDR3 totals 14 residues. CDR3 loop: CASSLGTGTDTQYF. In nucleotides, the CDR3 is TGTGCCAGCAGTCTAGGGACGGGCACAGATACGCAGTATTTT.

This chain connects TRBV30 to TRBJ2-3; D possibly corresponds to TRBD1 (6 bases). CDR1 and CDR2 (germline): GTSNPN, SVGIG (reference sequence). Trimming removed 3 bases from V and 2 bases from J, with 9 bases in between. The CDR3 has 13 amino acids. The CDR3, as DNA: TGTGCCTGGAGCAGGACAGACACAGATACGCAGTATTTT. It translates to CAWSRTDTDTQYF.

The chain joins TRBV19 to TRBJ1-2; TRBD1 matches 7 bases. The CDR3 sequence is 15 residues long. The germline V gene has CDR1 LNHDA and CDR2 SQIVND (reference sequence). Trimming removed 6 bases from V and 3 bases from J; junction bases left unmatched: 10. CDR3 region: CASSPRQGLDYGYTF. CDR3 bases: TGTGCCAGTAGCCCTCGACAGGGCTTGGACTATGGCTACACCTTC.

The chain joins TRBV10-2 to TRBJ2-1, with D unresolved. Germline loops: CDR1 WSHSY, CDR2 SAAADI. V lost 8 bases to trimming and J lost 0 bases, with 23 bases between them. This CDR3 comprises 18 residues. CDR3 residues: CASQKGTGPSSSYNEQFF. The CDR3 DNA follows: TGCGCCAGCCAGAAAGGTACGGGTCCTTCTAGCTCCTACAATGAGCAGTTCTTC.